The 19 T cell receptor beta chains given below trace back to one sample, sequenced in a study of T cells in localized non-small cell lung cancer. The protocol was immunoSEQ multiplex PCR, while the TCRdb copy is restricted to in-frame clones and leaves out a portion. This sample has around 140,000 clones, with roughly nine tenths found just once. This material consisted of peripheral blood, taken before any cancer treatment. These receptors all come from a female donor over 55 with stage I lung adenocarcinoma.

As for this clone: Germline and junction disagree at one end, which may indicate a read error. This sequence joins TRBV7-7 and TRBJ2-3, with 9 bases lining up with TRBD1. The CDR3 contains 15 residues. CDR1 is SSHAT, CDR2 FNYEAQ, per germline (reference sequence). The CDR3 region is CASSSTGGFFDTQYF. CDR3 sequence (DNA): TGTGCTAGCAGCTCGACAGGGGGGTTCTTCGATACGCAGTATTTT.

The rearrangement links TRBV30 to TRBJ2-3; D tentatively fits TRBD1 or TRBD2 (5 bases each). Germline lookup yields CDR1 GTSNPN and CDR2 SVGIG (reference sequence). V was cut by 0 bases and J by 1 base, with 11 bases left in between. This CDR3 has 15 amino acids. The CDR3 DNA is TGTGCCTGGAGTGTAGGCCAGGGAGGCACAGATACGCAGTATTTT. It translates to CAWSVGQGGTDTQYF.

The gene calls are TRBV19 and TRBJ1-1; no reliable D call. The V gene's germline CDR1 is LNHDA and CDR2 SQIVND (reference sequence). V lost 3 bases and J 1 base, leaving 9 bases between the germline ends. The CDR3 is made up of 14 amino acids. The CDR3 DNA reads TGTGCCAGTAGTATTAAAGCTGCGAACACTGAAGCTTTCTTT. Amino acid sequence: CASSIKAANTEAFF.

The chain couples TRBV10-2 to TRBJ2-1; 14 bases are shared with TRBD2. Germline-derived CDR1 and CDR2 are WSHSY and SAAADI. V was clipped by 6 bases and J by 5 bases; unmatched bases: 3. The CDR3 spans 15 residues. The CDR3 spells CASRTSGRGHNEQFF. The CDR3, as DNA: TGCGCCAGCAGGACTAGCGGGAGGGGACACAATGAGCAGTTCTTC.

This chain uses TRBV2 with TRBJ2-1, with D uncertain. V gave up 5 bases and J gave up 10 bases, with 12 bases separating them. The V gene's germline CDR1 is SNHLY and CDR2 FYNNEI. CDR3 length equals 12 residues. The CDR3 nucleotides read TGTGCCAGCAGTTCATACGTGGGCGAGCAGTTCTTC. It codes for CASSSYVGEQFF.

The J gene is TRBJ2-5, the V gene TRBV10-2, with D perhaps matching TRBD2 (5 bases). The CDR3 is made up of 16 amino acids. Germline CDR1 and CDR2: WSHSY and SAAADI. V dropped 1 base and J dropped 2 bases, with 14 bases sitting between them. CDR3 bases: TGCGCCAGCAGTGAGTTGAGGGTATTGGGGCAAGAGACCCAGTACTTC. Protein sequence: CASSELRVLGQETQYF.

The chain recombines TRBV2 with TRBJ1-1; D call uncertain. The CDR3 covers 15 residues. The ends were cut back, 4 bases at V and 4 bases at J, with 16 bases in the middle. CDR1 and CDR2 (germline): SNHLY, FYNNEI. The CDR3 is CASSGSSLGGTEAFF. CDR3 DNA sequence: TGTGCCAGCAGTGGTTCGTCCTTGGGTGGCACTGAAGCTTTCTTT.

The V call is TRBV5-4, the J call TRBJ1-5, with D perhaps TRBD1 (5 bases). Germline V gene data show CDR1 as SGHNT and CDR2 as YYREEE (reference sequence). V gave up 4 bases and J gave up 6 bases, with 17 bases separating them. The CDR3 has 15 amino acids. The CDR3 reads CASSRGGESPQPQHF. The CDR3 DNA reads TGTGCCAGCAGCCGGGGGGGGGAGAGTCCTCAGCCCCAGCATTTT.

This chain connects TRBV2 to TRBJ2-5, with 10 bases lining up with TRBD2. Germline V gene lookup returns CDR1 SNHLY and CDR2 FYNNEI. The CDR3 consists of 16 residues. V dropped 1 base and J dropped 6; count of bases not matched to a gene: 8. As DNA, the CDR3 is TGTGCCAGCAGTGAAGGGCCTAGCGGGAGAAGCCAGACCCAGTACTTC. This encodes CASSEGPSGRSQTQYF.

The J gene is TRBJ1-5, the V gene TRBV5-1, with D perhaps TRBD1 (5 bases). The CDR3 runs 15 residues. V gave up 0 bases and J gave up 7 bases, with 14 bases separating them. Germline CDR1 SGHRS, CDR2 YFSETQ. CDR3 sequence (DNA): TGCGCCAGCAGCTTGGATGGGGGGATCGAGCAGCCCCAGCATTTT. Amino acid sequence: CASSLDGGIEQPQHF.

The chain couples TRBV5-6 to TRBJ1-1, with 7 positions matching TRBD1. With V trimmed by 0 bases and J by 11 bases, 10 bases remained unmatched. This CDR3 is built from 14 residues. Germline V gene sequence: CDR1 SGHDT, CDR2 YYEEEE. Here the CDR3 reads CASSLADRDGVAFF. The CDR3 nucleotides are TGTGCCAGCAGCTTGGCTGACAGGGATGGTGTTGCTTTCTTT.

V and J are TRBV25-1 and TRBJ2-5, with 9 nucleotides matching TRBD1. J lost 4 bases, V lost 6 bases, and 9 bases had no gene match. Germline CDR1 reads MGHDK; CDR2 reads SYGVNS. The CDR3 has 15 residues. The CDR3 is CASRPDRGAAETQYF. The CDR3 region has the DNA TGTGCCAGCAGGCCGGACAGGGGAGCTGCAGAGACCCAGTACTTC.

This clone was seen only once. V is TRBV2 and J is TRBJ2-3; TRBD2 agrees at 13 bases. This CDR3 has 15 residues. The V segment lost 8 bases and the J segment 2 bases; nucleotides outside the gene matches: 4. Germline assignment: CDR1 SNHLY and CDR2 FYNNEI. CDR3 sequence: CASGGTSGNTDTQYF. The CDR3 DNA reads as TGTGCCAGCGGGGGGACTAGCGGGAACACAGATACGCAGTATTTT. Complete variable domain (other parts from reference TRBV2 and TRBJ2-3): EPEVTQTPSHQVTQMGQEVILRCVPISNHLYFYWYRQILGQKVEFLVSFYNNEISEKSEIFDDQFSVERPDGSNFTLKIRSTKLEDSAMYFCASGGTSGNTDTQYFGPGTRLTVL.

The chain is built from TRBV9 and TRBJ1-1; no definite D call. The CDR3 runs 13 residues. Germline V gene lookup returns CDR1 SGDLS and CDR2 YYNGEE. V was pared by 0 bases and J by 1 base, with 4 bases between. Here the CDR3 reads CASSVEENTEAFF. CDR3 bases: TGTGCCAGCAGCGTAGAGGAGAACACTGAAGCTTTCTTT. Variable domain in full (rest from reference TRBV9 and TRBJ1-1): DSGVTQTPKHLITATGQRVTLRCSPRSGDLSVYWYQQSLDQGLQFLIQYYNGEERAKGNILERFSAQQFPDLHSELNLSSLELGDSALYFCASSVEENTEAFFGQGTRLTVV.

The chain has TRBV18 and TRBJ2-5; 15 bases map to TRBD2. The V and J ends lost 3 bases and 5 bases, in that order; junction bases with no gene match: 1. In germline, CDR1 is KGHSH, CDR2 LQKENI. The CDR3 runs 15 residues. DNA of the CDR3: TGTGCCAGCTCACCGGGGACTAGCGGGAGGGAGACCCAGTACTTC. It codes for CASSPGTSGRETQYF.

The chain combines TRBV27 with TRBJ2-3; possible D gene TRBD1, 5 bases. From germline, CDR1 is MNHEY and CDR2 SMNVEV (reference sequence). There are 17 residues in the CDR3. Between the trimmed V and J ends, which lost 6 bases and 3 bases, there was a span of 22 bases. The CDR3 region is CASSNSWIQARTDTQYF. CDR3 coding DNA: TGTGCCAGCAGCAACTCTTGGATACAGGCAAGGACAGATACGCAGTATTTT.

This sequence joins TRBV28 and TRBJ1-1; D may be TRBD1 (5 bases). The length of the CDR3 is 13 residues. CDR1 and CDR2 from the germline V gene are MDHEN and SYDVKM. V lost 10 bases, J lost 0 bases, and 12 bases lay in between. CDR3 bases: TGTGCCACTGGGGGGACTATGAACACTGAAGCTTTCTTT. Its protein is CATGGTMNTEAFF.

This clone came up a few times. The chain employs TRBV7-8 and TRBJ1-4; no clear D. The CDR3 sequence is 13 residues long. V gave up 3 bases and J gave up 4 bases, with 6 bases separating them. Per germline, CDR1 SGHVS and CDR2 FQNEAQ. CDR3 loop: CASSLRNNEKLFF. As DNA, the CDR3 is TGTGCCAGCAGCTTGAGGAATAATGAAAAACTGTTTTTT.

The chain employs TRBV6-5 and TRBJ2-3; D may correspond to TRBD1 or TRBD2 (6 bases each). The CDR3 runs to 15 residues. Germline V lookup: CDR1 MNHEY, CDR2 SVGAGI. V was clipped by 1 base and J by 2 bases, with 10 bases between them. The chain's CDR3 is CASSYLGGFTDTQYF. For the CDR3, the DNA is TGTGCCAGCAGTTACTTGGGGGGCTTCACAGATACGCAGTATTTT.